This entry lists 10 T cell receptor beta chains sequenced from one sample in a study of blood T cell repertoires in COVID-19. Profiling relied on immunoSEQ multiplex PCR, and the TCRdb table lists in-frame clones only, not all of them. The table shows fewer than 600,000 clones, with over 75% occurring only once. The sample taken for sequencing was PBMCs or T cells enriched from blood (not recorded which). The receptors come from a woman in her 40s who had recovered from COVID-19.

This clone came up once. The chain uses TRBV19 and TRBJ1-3; D is possibly TRBD1 (6 bases). This CDR3 spans 14 amino acids. The V end was cut by 3 bases, the J end by 0 bases, with 6 bases between. Germline assignment: CDR1 LNHDA and CDR2 SQIVND (reference sequence). The CDR3, as DNA: TGTGCCAGTAGTATGGGGGCCTCTGGAAACACCATATATTTT. The encoded protein is CASSMGASGNTIYF.

V is TRBV11-2 and J is TRBJ2-7, with a possible D match to TRBD1 (6 bases). The germline gives CDR1 SGHAT, CDR2 FQNNGV. This CDR3 has 12 residues. Trimming removed 8 bases at V and 5 bases at J, with 13 bases between. As DNA, the CDR3 is TGTGCCAGCGGAACAGGGATCAACGAGCAGTACTTC. Protein product: CASGTGINEQYF.

V and J are TRBV29-1 and TRBJ1-1; no firm D call. The V gene's germline CDR1 is SQVTM and CDR2 ANQGSEA. CDR3 length equals 13 residues. V shed 3 bases and J shed 2 bases, with 10 bases lying between them. The chain's CDR3 is CSVDRRTNTEAFF. The CDR3 DNA reads as TGCAGCGTTGATCGGCGGACTAACACTGAAGCTTTCTTT.

The J gene is TRBJ2-1, the V gene TRBV5-5, with D possibly TRBD2 on 5 matching bases. From germline, CDR1 is SGHKS and CDR2 YYEKEE (reference sequence). This CDR3 is 14 amino acids long. V lost 6 bases to trimming and J lost 7 bases, with 17 bases between them. CDR3 bases: TGTGCCAGCACCGACGAAGGGAGTCCAAATGAGCAGTTCTTC. Its protein product is CASTDEGSPNEQFF.

The chain has TRBV29-1 and TRBJ2-1; 10 nucleotides align to TRBD1. Trimming at V came to 6 bases and at J to 8 bases, leaving 7 bases not matched to a gene. There are 13 residues in the CDR3. Germline CDR1 and CDR2: SQVTM and ANQGSEA. This CDR3 reads CSVTGGLGYEQFF. CDR3 nucleotides: TGCAGCGTGACAGGGGGCTTAGGGTATGAGCAGTTCTTC.

V gene TRBV10-3 combines with J gene TRBJ1-6; D uncertain. CDR1 ENHRY and CDR2 SYGVKD come from the germline V gene. There are 14 residues in the CDR3. Trimming removed 0 bases from V and 7 bases from J, with 7 bases in between. CDR3 sequence: CAISESAVNSPLHF. The CDR3 nucleotides are TGTGCCATCAGTGAGTCGGCAGTAAATTCACCCCTCCACTTT.

This chain connects TRBV7-2 to TRBJ2-3; TRBD2 aligns across 15 bases. CDR1 is SGHTA, CDR2 FQGNSA, per germline. Trimming at V came to 3 bases and at J to 1 base, leaving 2 bases not matched to a gene. The CDR3 covers 17 residues. The CDR3 nucleotides read TGTGCCAGCAGCTTCAGGACTAGCGGGAGGGGCACAGATACGCAGTATTTT. Translating gives CASSFRTSGRGTDTQYF.

The V and J genes are TRBV2 and TRBJ1-6; a possible D gene is TRBD1 (5 bases). The CDR3 spans 13 residues. Germline values: CDR1 SNHLY, CDR2 FYNNEI. Deletions cut 8 bases from V and 9 bases from J, with 14 bases between. The CDR3 DNA reads TGTGCCAGCGGGAGGGAGCAGGGTTCACCCCTCCACTTT. This encodes CASGREQGSPLHF.

V gene TRBV11-3 combines with J gene TRBJ2-1, with TRBD2 matching over 8 bases. Germline lookup yields CDR1 SGHNT and CDR2 YENEEA. The CDR3 runs to 12 residues. Trimming took 3 bases from V and 11 from J; bases not matched to a gene: 3. DNA of the CDR3: TGTGCCAGCAGCTTGGGACTAGAAAAGCAGTTCTTC. Protein sequence: CASSLGLEKQFF.

The rearrangement links TRBV6-5 to TRBJ2-6; 7 positions match TRBD1. V was clipped by 0 bases and J by 2 bases; unmatched bases: 1. The CDR3 runs 16 residues. Germline CDR1 and CDR2: MNHEY and SVGAGI. The CDR3 spells CASSYSGQTGANVLTF. As DNA, the CDR3 is TGTGCCAGCAGTTACTCGGGACAGACTGGGGCCAACGTCCTGACTTTC.